This TCR beta chain came from a study of beta chain features in type 1 diabetes. Of the isolated RNA, all was reverse transcribed, and so the sequenced material was expressed TCRB transcripts. Sequencing used immunoSEQ multiplex PCR; TCRdb keeps in-frame clones, though not all of them. The table shows hundreds of thousands of clones, with less than 20% occurring only once. V lost 3 bases to trimming and J lost 5 bases, with 13 bases between them. Germline CDR1 MNHEY, CDR2 SMNVEV (reference sequence). The CDR3 has 14 amino acids. The material sequenced was naive CD4+ T cells from blood. This sequence was found in a man between 18 and 35 years old in good health. This chain links TRBV27 with TRBJ2-5; D perhaps matches TRBD1 (6 bases). In DNA, the CDR3 is TGTGCCAGCAGTTTCGGGTTCCAGGGGGAGACCCAGTACTTC. This translates into CASSFGFQGETQYF.